The clone carrying this T cell receptor (beta chain) was seen only once. Original processing methods: Cell counts per sample came from amplifying reference gene primers. Profiling relied on immunoSEQ multiplex PCR, and the TCRdb table lists in-frame clones only, not all of them. That table furnishes V, J and clone size, whereas the DNA furnished D and trimming. Of around 180,000 clones in the sample, 85% to 90% were seen once. The data belong to a study of blood T cell repertoires in COVID-19. On the study more broadly: COVID-19 samples, acute and convalescent, were from the United States, Italy and Spain. The analysed material was cDNA or gDNA that came from T cells, B-cell-depleted T cells, or PBMCs.

V lost 4 bases to trimming and J lost 8 bases; unmatched junction nucleotides: 4. Germline V gene data show CDR1 as SNHLY and CDR2 as FYNNEI. The length of the CDR3 is 13 residues. The chain recombines TRBV2 with TRBJ1-4; 7 bases map to TRBD1. The clonotype was recovered from a man aged 70 or older with active or convalescent COVID-19. The sample comprised peripheral blood. As DNA, the CDR3 is TGTGCCAGCAGTGTACAGGGGAGAGAAAAACTGTTTTTT. Encoded protein: CASSVQGREKLFF.